The source of this TCR beta chain is a study of blood T cell repertoires in COVID-19. Sequencing used immunoSEQ multiplex PCR; TCRdb keeps in-frame clones, though not all of them. Of a few hundred thousand clones listed, about 85% are singletons. This CDR3 is 14 amino acids long. The V gene's germline CDR1 is SGHTA and CDR2 FQGNSA. For this clone: A junction end diverges from the germline sequence, so it may reflect a read error.

The chain employs TRBV7-2 and TRBJ2-1; D is unresolved. The specimen was peripheral blood. The TCR originated in a man in his late teens or twenties with active or convalescent COVID-19. The CDR3 is CASSLGAVYSEQFF. DNA for the CDR3: TGTGCCAGCAGCTTAGGTGCCGTCTACAGTGAGCAGTTCTTC.